This section outlines one TCR beta chain sequence together with its context. This specimen belongs to a study of cytomegalovirus exposure and HLA in healthy donors. This PCR relied on a set of 60 Vbeta primers and 13 Jbeta primers. The method was immunoSEQ multiplex PCR; TCRdb's version includes in-frame clones alone and lacks a portion of them. The table has 150,000 to 200,000 clones, about nine tenths seen once. There were likely unrecorded immune exposures, though donors were nominally healthy when sampled. The CDR3 is 13 amino acids. Unmatched junction bases numbered 4, after V lost 3 bases and J lost 8 bases. Germline CDR1 and CDR2: SNHLY and FYNNEI.

The chain employs TRBV2 and TRBJ2-1; 7 nucleotides agree with TRBD1. Sequencing input: PBMCs. This clonotype was sampled from a boy aged 2-15 years in good health and CMV-seronegative. CDR3 loop: CASSDEGADEQFF. DNA of the CDR3: TGTGCCAGCAGTGATGAGGGGGCGGATGAGCAGTTCTTC.